The clone carrying this T cell receptor beta chain appeared a few times. This sample was included in a study of T cell repertoires in cytomegalovirus infection. For the study at large: Public TCR beta signatures provided an indication of both CMV infection and a matching HLA type.

Germline lookup yields CDR1 ENHRY and CDR2 SYGVKD. V lost 5 bases and J 0 bases, leaving 1 base between the germline ends. The CDR3 is 11 amino acids. TCRdb processed the reads anew with MiXCR; each CDR3 protein has one entry. The sample carries 150,000 to 200,000 distinct CDR3 sequences, over 13% recorded once. The sequence derives from a human donor in good health (CMV status not recorded). Some clones in this sample may be carry-over from other donors' samples. The specimen sequenced was PBMCs. This sequence joins TRBV10-3 and TRBJ2-5; D not resolved. CDR3 sequence: CAISNQETQYF. Written as DNA, the CDR3 is TGTGCCATCAGTAACCAAGAGACCCAGTACTTC.